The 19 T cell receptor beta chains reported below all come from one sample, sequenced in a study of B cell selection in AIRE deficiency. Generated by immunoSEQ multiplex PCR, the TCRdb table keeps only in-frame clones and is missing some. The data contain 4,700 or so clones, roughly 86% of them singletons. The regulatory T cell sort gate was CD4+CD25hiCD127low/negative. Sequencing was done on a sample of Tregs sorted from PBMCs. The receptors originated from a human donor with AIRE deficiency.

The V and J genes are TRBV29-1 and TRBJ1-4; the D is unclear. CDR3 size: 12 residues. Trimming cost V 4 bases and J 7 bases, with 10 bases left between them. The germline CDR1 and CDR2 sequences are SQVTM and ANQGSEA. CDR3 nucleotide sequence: TGCAGCGTTGGTTGGGGTACTGAAAAACTGTTTTTT. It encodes CSVGWGTEKLFF.

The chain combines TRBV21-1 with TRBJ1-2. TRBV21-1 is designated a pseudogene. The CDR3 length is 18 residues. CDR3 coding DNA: TGTGCCAATAACGGGGGCGGGACCACTCACTCAACTAACTATGGCTACACCTTC. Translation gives CANNGGGTTHSTNYGYTF.

This CDR3 reads CASSQEMTGLGNTIYF. The CDR3, as DNA: TGCGCCAGCAGCCAGGAAATGACAGGGCTTGGAAACACCATATATTTT. This chain links TRBV4-1 with TRBJ1-3, with 7 bases aligning to TRBD1. Germline trimming cut 3 bases from V and 3 bases from J; bases unmatched to any gene: 8. This CDR3 is built from 16 residues. Germline V lookup: CDR1 MGHRA, CDR2 YSYEKL.

In nucleotides, the CDR3 is TGTGCCAGCAGCTTAGTGGAACAGGGCCCTCAGTACTTC. Translation gives CASSLVEQGPQYF. The chain carries TRBV11-3 and TRBJ2-7, with D possibly being TRBD1 (6 bases). The CDR3 is 13 residues long. Trimming removed 1 base at V and 10 bases at J, with 14 bases between. Germline-derived CDR1 and CDR2 are SGHNT and YENEEA.

For the CDR3, the DNA is TGCAGCGTTGGGAGCGGGAGTTGGGTCAATGAGCAGTTCTTC. Translating gives CSVGSGSWVNEQFF. J is TRBJ2-1 and V is TRBV29-1, with TRBD2 identical over 8 bases. Germline V gene sequence: CDR1 SQVTM, CDR2 ANQGSEA. Losses at the gene ends were 4 bases for V and 6 bases for J; bases not matched to a gene: 8. The CDR3 consists of 14 residues.

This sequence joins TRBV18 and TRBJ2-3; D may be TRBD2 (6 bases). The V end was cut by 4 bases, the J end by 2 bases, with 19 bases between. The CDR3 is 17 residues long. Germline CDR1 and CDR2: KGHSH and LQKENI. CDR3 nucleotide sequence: TGTGCCAGCTCACGAATCCAACTAGCCCTGGACACAGATACGCAGTATTTT. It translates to CASSRIQLALDTDTQYF.

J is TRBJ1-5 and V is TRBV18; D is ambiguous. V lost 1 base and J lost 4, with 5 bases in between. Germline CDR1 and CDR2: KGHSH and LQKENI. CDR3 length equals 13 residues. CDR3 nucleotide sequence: TGTGCCAGCTCACCACAGAGGAATCAGCCCCAGCATTTT. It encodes CASSPQRNQPQHF.

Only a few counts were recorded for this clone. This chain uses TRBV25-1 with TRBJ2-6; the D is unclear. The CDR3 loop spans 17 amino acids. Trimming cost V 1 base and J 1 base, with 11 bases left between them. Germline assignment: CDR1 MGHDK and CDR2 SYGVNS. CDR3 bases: TGTGCCAGCAGTGAATTCAGAGGCAGATCTGGGGCCAACGTCCTGACTTTC. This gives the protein CASSEFRGRSGANVLTF.

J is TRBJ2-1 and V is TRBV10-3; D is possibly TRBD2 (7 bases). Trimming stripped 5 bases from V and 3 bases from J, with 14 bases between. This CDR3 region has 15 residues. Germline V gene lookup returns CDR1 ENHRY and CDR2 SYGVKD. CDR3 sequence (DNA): TGTGCCATCAGTCCAAGAGGGGGGGACTACAATGAGCAGTTCTTC. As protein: CAISPRGGDYNEQFF.

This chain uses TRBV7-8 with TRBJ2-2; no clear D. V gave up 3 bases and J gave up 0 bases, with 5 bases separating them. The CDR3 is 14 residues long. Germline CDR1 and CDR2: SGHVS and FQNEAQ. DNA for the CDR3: TGTGCCAGCAGCTTCGACGCGAACACCGGGGAGCTGTTTTTT. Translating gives CASSFDANTGELFF.

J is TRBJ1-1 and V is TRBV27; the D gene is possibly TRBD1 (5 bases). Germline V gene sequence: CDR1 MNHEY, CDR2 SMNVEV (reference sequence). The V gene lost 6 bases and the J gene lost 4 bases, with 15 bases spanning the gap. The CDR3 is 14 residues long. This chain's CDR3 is CASSPWGLITEAFF. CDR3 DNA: TGTGCCAGCAGCCCTTGGGGGTTGATCACTGAAGCTTTCTTT.

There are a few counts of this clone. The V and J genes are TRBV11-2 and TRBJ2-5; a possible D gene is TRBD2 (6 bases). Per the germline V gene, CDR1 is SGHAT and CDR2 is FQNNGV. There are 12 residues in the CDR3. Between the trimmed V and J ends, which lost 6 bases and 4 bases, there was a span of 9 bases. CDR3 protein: CASRRGGETQYF. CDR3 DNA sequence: TGTGCCAGCAGACGGGGAGGAGAGACCCAGTACTTC.

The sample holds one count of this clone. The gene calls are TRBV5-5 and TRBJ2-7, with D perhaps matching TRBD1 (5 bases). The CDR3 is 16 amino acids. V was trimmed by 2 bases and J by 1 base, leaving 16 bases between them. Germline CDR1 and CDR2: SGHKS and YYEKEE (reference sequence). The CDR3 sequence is CASSLKGTGYSYEQYF. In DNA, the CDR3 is TGTGCCAGCAGCTTAAAAGGAACAGGCTATTCCTACGAGCAGTACTTC.

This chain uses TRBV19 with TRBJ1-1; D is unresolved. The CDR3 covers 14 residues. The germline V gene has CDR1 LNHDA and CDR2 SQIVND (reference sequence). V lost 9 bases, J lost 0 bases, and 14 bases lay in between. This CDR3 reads CASGSRSMNTEAFF. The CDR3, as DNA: TGTGCCAGCGGTAGTCGGTCCATGAACACTGAAGCTTTCTTT.

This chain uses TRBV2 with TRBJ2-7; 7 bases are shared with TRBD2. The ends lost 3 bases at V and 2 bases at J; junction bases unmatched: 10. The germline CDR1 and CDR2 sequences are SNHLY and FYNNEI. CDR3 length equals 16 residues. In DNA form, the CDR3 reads TGTGCCAGCAGTGAGTCGTTGCGGGAGATCGCCTACGAGCAGTACTTC. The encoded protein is CASSESLREIAYEQYF.

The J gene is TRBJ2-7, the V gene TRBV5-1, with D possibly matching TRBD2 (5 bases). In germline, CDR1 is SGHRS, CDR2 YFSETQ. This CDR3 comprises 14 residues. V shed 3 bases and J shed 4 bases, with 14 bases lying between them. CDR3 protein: CASSSGRTGYEQYF. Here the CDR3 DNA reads TGCGCCAGCAGCTCCGGCAGGACTGGTTACGAGCAGTACTTC.

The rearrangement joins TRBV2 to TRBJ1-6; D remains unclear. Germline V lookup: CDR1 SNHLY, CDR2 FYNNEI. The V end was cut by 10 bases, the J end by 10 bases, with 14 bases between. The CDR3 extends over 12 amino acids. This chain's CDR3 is CATSKGSSPLHF. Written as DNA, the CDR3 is TGTGCCACCTCGAAAGGGTCATCACCCCTCCACTTT.

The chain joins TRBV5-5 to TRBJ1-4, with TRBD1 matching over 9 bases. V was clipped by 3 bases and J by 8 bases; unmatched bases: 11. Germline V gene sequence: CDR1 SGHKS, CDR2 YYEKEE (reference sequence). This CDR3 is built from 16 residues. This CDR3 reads CASSSQNSGTGEKLFF. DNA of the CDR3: TGTGCCAGCAGCTCACAGAATTCCGGGACAGGGGAAAAACTGTTTTTT.

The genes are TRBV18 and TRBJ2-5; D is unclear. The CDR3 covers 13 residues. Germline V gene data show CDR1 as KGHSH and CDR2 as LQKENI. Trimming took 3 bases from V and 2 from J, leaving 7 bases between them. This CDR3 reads CASSPGEQETQYF. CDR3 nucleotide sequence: TGTGCCAGCTCACCGGGTGAGCAAGAGACCCAGTACTTC.